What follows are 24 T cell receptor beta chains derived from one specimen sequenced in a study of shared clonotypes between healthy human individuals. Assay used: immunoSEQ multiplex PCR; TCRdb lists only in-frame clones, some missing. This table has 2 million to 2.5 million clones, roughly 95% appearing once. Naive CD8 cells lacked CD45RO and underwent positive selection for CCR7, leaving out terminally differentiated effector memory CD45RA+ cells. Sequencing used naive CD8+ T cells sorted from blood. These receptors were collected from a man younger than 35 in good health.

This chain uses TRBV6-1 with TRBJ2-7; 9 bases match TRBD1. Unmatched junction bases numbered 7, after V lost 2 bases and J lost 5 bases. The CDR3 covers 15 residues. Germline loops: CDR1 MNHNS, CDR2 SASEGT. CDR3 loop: CASSEIGQGPHEQYF. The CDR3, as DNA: TGTGCCAGCAGTGAAATTGGACAGGGGCCCCACGAGCAGTACTTC.

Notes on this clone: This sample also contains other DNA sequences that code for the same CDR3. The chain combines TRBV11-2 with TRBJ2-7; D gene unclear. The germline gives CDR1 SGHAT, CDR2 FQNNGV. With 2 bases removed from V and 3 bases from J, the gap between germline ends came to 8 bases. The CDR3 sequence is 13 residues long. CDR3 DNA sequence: TGTGCCAGCAGCTTACAGAGAGACTACGAGCAGTACTTC. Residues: CASSLQRDYEQYF.

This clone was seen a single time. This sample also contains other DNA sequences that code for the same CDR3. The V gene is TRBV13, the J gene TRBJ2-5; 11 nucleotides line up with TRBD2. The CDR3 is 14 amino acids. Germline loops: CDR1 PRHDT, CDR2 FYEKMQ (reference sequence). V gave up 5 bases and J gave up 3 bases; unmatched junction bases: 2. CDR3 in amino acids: CASSQGLAEETQYF. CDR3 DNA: TGTGCCAGCAGCCAGGGACTAGCGGAAGAGACCCAGTACTTC.

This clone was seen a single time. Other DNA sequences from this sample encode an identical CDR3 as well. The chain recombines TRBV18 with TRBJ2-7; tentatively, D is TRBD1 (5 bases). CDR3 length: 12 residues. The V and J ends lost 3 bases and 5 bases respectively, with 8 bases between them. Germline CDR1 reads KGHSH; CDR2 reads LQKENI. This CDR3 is CASSPAGHEQYF. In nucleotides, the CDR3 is TGTGCCAGCTCACCGGCAGGGCACGAGCAGTACTTC.

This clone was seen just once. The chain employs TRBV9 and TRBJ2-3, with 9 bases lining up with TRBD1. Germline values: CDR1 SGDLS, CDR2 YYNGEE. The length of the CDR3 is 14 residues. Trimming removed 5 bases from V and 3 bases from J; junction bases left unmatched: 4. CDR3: CASRAGTGTDTQYF. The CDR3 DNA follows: TGTGCCAGCAGGGCCGGGACAGGGACAGATACGCAGTATTTT.

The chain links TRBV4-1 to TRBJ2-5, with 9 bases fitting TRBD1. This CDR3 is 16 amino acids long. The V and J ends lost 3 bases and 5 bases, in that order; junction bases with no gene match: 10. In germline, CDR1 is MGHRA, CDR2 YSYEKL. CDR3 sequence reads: CASSHLPGQGWETQYF. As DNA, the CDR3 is TGCGCCAGCAGCCACTTACCGGGACAGGGATGGGAGACCCAGTACTTC.

The CDR3 here is CASTSTGGSYNSPLHF. The CDR3 nucleotides read TGTGCCAGCACAAGCACAGGGGGCTCCTATAATTCACCCCTCCACTTT. V gene TRBV5-6 combines with J gene TRBJ1-6; 8 bases map to TRBD1. J lost 0 bases, V lost 6 bases, and 5 bases had no gene match. This CDR3 has 16 amino acids. Germline V gene data show CDR1 as SGHDT and CDR2 as YYEEEE.

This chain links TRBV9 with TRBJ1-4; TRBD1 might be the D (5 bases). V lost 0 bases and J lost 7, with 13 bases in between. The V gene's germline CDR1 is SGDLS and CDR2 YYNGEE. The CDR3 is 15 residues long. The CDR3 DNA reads TGTGCCAGCAGCGTAGATGGGGGAAACGGTGAAAAACTGTTTTTT. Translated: CASSVDGGNGEKLFF.

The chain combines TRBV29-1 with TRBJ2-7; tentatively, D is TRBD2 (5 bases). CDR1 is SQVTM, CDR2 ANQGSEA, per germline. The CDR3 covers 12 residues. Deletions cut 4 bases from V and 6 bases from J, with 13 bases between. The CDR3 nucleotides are TGCAGCGTTGGAGAGGGTCAGTTCGAGCAGTACTTC. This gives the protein CSVGEGQFEQYF.

The CDR3 sequence is CASSLIPDTQYF. CDR3 sequence (DNA): TGTGCCAGCAGTTTGATCCCAGATACGCAGTATTTT. The rearrangement uses TRBV28 and TRBJ2-3; D unclear. This CDR3 is 12 amino acids long. Germline V gene sequence: CDR1 MDHEN, CDR2 SYDVKM. The V end was cut by 3 bases, the J end by 4 bases, with 5 bases between.

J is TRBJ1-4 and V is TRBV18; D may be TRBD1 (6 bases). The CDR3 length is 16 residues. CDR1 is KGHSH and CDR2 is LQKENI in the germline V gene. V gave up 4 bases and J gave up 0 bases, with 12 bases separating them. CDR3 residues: CASSHMDSATNEKLFF. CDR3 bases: TGTGCCAGCTCACACATGGACAGTGCAACTAATGAAAAACTGTTTTTT.

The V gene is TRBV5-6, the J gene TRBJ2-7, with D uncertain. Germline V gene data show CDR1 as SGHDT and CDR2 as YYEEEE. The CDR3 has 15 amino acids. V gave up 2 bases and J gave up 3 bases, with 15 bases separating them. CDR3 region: CASSFWSSLGYEQYF. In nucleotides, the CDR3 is TGTGCCAGCAGCTTTTGGTCCTCCCTGGGCTACGAGCAGTACTTC.

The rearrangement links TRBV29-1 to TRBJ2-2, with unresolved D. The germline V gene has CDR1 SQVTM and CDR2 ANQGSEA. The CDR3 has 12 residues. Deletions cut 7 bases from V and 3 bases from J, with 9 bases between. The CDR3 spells CSAVIDTGELFF. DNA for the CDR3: TGCAGCGCCGTGATAGACACCGGGGAGCTGTTTTTT.

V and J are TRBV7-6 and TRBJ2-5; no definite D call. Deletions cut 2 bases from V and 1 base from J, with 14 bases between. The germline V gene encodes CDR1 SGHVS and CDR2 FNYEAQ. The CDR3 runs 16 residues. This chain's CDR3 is CASSLLMFTVQETQYF. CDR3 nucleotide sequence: TGTGCCAGCAGCTTATTAATGTTTACAGTCCAAGAGACCCAGTACTTC.

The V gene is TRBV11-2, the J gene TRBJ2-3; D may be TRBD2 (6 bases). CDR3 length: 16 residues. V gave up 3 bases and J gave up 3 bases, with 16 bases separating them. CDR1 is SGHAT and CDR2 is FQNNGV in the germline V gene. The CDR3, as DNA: TGTGCCAGCAGCTTGGCGGGACCTATGGGTACAGATACGCAGTATTTT. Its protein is CASSLAGPMGTDTQYF. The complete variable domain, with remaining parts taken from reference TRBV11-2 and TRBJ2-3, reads EAGVAQSPRYKIIEKRQSVAFWCNPISGHATLYWYQQILGQGPKLLIQFQNNGVVDDSQLPKDRFSAERLKGVDSTLKIQPAKLEDSAVYLCASSLAGPMGTDTQYFGPGTRLTVL.

The CDR3 DNA reads TGTGCCAGCAGACTCCTACCGGGGGATACCGGGGAGCTGTTTTTT. Translating it yields CASRLLPGDTGELFF. J is TRBJ2-2 and V is TRBV6-5, with a weak D call TRBD2 (6 bases). The CDR3 runs 15 residues. Germline V lookup: CDR1 MNHEY, CDR2 SVGAGI. The V end was cut by 6 bases, the J end by 5 bases, with 16 bases between.

As DNA, the CDR3 is TGTGCCAGCAGCCCGGGACTAGGGGCCTACAATGAGCAGTTCTTC. Residues: CASSPGLGAYNEQFF. The chain recombines TRBV7-9 with TRBJ2-1, with 8 positions matching TRBD2. This CDR3 is built from 15 residues. After removal of 5 bases from V and 2 bases from J, the junction contained 5 bases not matched to a gene. The germline V gene encodes CDR1 SEHNR and CDR2 FQNEAQ (reference sequence).

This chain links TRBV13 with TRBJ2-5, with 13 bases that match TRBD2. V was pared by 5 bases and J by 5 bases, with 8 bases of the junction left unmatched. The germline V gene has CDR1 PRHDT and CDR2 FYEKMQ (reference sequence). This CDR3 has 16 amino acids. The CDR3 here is CASSLTSGRAFETQYF. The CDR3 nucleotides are TGTGCCAGCAGCCTCACTAGCGGGAGGGCCTTTGAGACCCAGTACTTC.

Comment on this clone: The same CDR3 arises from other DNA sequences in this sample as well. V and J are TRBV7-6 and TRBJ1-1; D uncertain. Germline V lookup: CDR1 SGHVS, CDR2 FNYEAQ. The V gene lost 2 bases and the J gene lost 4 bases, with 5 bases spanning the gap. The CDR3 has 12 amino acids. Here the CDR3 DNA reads TGTGCCAGCAGCTTAACCGGCACTGAAGCTTTCTTT. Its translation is CASSLTGTEAFF. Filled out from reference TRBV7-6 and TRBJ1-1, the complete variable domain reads GAGVSQSPRYKVTKRGQDVALRCDPISGHVSLYWYRQALGQGPEFLTYFNYEAQQDKSGLPNDRFSAERPEGSISTLTIQRTEQRDSAMYRCASSLTGTEAFFGQGTRLTVV.

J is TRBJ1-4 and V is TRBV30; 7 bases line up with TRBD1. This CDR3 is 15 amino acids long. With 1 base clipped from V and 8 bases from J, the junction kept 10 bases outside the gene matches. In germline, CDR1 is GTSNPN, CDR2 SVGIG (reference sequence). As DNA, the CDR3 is TGTGCCTGGAGTGAGGGGGCAGGGATGGGAGAAAAACTGTTTTTT. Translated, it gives CAWSEGAGMGEKLFF.

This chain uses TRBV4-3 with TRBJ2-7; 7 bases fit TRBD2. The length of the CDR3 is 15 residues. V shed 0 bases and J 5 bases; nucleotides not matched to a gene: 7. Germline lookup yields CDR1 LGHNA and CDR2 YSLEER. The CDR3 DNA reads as TGCGCCAGCAGCCAAGATCGGCAGCGGGATCACGAGCAGTACTTC. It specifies CASSQDRQRDHEQYF.

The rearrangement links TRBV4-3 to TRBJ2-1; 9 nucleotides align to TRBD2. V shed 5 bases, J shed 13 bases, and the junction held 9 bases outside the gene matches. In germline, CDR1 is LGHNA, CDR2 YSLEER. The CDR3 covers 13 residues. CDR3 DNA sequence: TGCGCCAGCAGCGGGATAGCGGGAGCGGAACAGTTCTTC. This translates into CASSGIAGAEQFF.

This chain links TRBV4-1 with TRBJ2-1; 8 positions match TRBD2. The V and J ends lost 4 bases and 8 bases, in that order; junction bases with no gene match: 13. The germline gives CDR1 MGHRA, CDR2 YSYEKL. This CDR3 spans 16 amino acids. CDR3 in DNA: TGCGCCAGCAGCCCAATCCTTGCGGGAGGTGCCGATGAGCAGTTCTTC. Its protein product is CASSPILAGGADEQFF.

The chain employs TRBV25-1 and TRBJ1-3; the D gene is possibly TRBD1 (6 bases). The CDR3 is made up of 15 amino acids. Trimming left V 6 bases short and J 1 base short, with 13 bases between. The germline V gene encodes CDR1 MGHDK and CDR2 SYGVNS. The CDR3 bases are TGTGCCAGCAGCCGTCGTAGGGGGTCTGGAAACACCATATATTTT. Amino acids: CASSRRRGSGNTIYF.